These 9 T cell receptor beta chains were all obtained from the same sample, sequenced in a study of shared clonotypes between healthy human individuals. Some clones are missing from TCRdb's copy, which holds only in-frame ones; the method was immunoSEQ multiplex PCR. The sample contains about 2.1 million clones, around 93% of which appear only once. In the naive CD8 group, cells lacked CD45RO and were positively selected for CCR7, so terminally differentiated effector memory CD45RA+ cells were left out. Source material: naive CD8+ T cells from PBMCs. Every receptor here comes from a man younger than 35 in good health. Some clones in this sample may be carry-over from other donors' samples.

This sequence joins TRBV15 and TRBJ2-2, with 13 bases identical to TRBD2. Germline values: CDR1 LNHNV, CDR2 YYDKDF (reference sequence). V lost 5 bases, J lost 6 bases, and 9 bases stayed unmatched. This CDR3 is built from 17 residues. CDR3 sequence: CATSPGLAGPPPGELFF. The CDR3 DNA reads as TGTGCCACCAGCCCGGGACTAGCGGGACCTCCCCCCGGGGAGCTGTTTTTT. The full variable domain, in which reference TRBV15 and TRBJ2-2 provide the parts outside the CDR3, is DAMVIQNPRYQVTQFGKPVTLSCSQTLNHNVMYWYQQKSSQAPKLLFHYYDKDFNNEADTPDNFQSRRPNTSFCFLDIRSPGLGDTAMYLCATSPGLAGPPPGELFFGEGSRLTVL.

This chain uses TRBV9 with TRBJ1-1; TRBD1 matches at 7 bases. The CDR3 sequence is 14 residues long. With V trimmed by 0 bases and J by 8 bases, 7 bases remained unmatched. CDR1 is SGDLS, CDR2 YYNGEE, per germline. As DNA, the CDR3 is TGTGCCAGCAGCGTAGTGAATAAGGACAGGGAAGCTTTCTTT. It translates to CASSVVNKDREAFF.

The chain employs TRBV19 and TRBJ1-2; 7 nucleotides align to TRBD1. Per germline, CDR1 LNHDA and CDR2 SQIVND (reference sequence). V shed 2 bases and J 1 base; nucleotides not matched to a gene: 7. The CDR3 is made up of 16 amino acids. The CDR3 nucleotides are TGTGCCAGTAGTATAAGCCGGGACAGTCTTAACTATGGCTACACCTTC. This encodes CASSISRDSLNYGYTF.

Concerning this clone itself: The same CDR3 arises from other DNA sequences in this sample as well. This chain joins TRBV9 and TRBJ1-2; TRBD1 is a possible D gene (5 bases). Germline V gene sequence: CDR1 SGDLS, CDR2 YYNGEE. The V end was cut by 0 bases, the J end by 2 bases, with 11 bases between. The CDR3 totals 15 residues. The CDR3 loop reads CASSVGDSPNYGYTF. CDR3 DNA sequence: TGTGCCAGCAGCGTAGGCGACAGTCCCAACTATGGCTACACCTTC.

The rearrangement links TRBV7-9 to TRBJ2-7; 7 bases are a match to TRBD1. The CDR3 is made up of 15 amino acids. V dropped 1 base and J dropped 6; count of bases not matched to a gene: 9. Germline V gene lookup returns CDR1 SEHNR and CDR2 FQNEAQ (reference sequence). CDR3 amino acids: CASSLGETGIGEQYF. In DNA, the CDR3 is TGTGCCAGCAGCTTAGGAGAGACAGGGATTGGCGAGCAGTACTTC. The full variable domain, rest sourced from reference TRBV7-9 and TRBJ2-7, is DTGVSQNPRHKITKRGQNVTFRCDPISEHNRLYWYRQTLGQGPEFLTYFQNEAQLEKSRLLSDRFSAERPKGSFSTLEIQRTEQGDSAMYLCASSLGETGIGEQYFGPGTRLTVT.

The chain uses TRBV9 and TRBJ2-3; 7 bases align to TRBD2. Germline V gene data show CDR1 as SGDLS and CDR2 as YYNGEE. This CDR3 contains 18 residues. The ends lost 0 bases at V and 6 bases at J; junction bases unmatched: 16. The CDR3 nucleotides are TGTGCCAGCAGCGTAGTTCCGGGAGCGGGGAACCCGGTGGATACGCAGTATTTT. It translates to CASSVVPGAGNPVDTQYF.

Only one count was recorded for this clone. The chain uses TRBV27 and TRBJ2-3; 9 nucleotides agree with TRBD1. J gave up 2 bases and V 7 bases, and 10 bases lay outside the gene matches. The germline V gene has CDR1 MNHEY and CDR2 SMNVEV (reference sequence). This CDR3 spans 16 amino acids. CDR3 residues: CASKYRGQAYTDTQYF. In DNA, the CDR3 is TGTGCCAGCAAATACAGGGGGCAGGCATACACAGATACGCAGTATTTT.

The genes are TRBV19 and TRBJ2-2, with 12 bases fitting TRBD2. The CDR3 spans 18 residues. Trimming cost V 8 bases and J 2 bases; bases outside gene matches: 12. Germline values: CDR1 LNHDA, CDR2 SQIVND (reference sequence). CDR3 DNA sequence: TGTGCCAGTCGTCCTTACGGACTAGCGGGACCCAACACCGGGGAGCTGTTTTTT. Its translation is CASRPYGLAGPNTGELFF.

The chain recombines TRBV6-4 with TRBJ2-3, with D possibly being TRBD1 (5 bases). This CDR3 region has 12 residues. V was trimmed by 4 bases and J by 6 bases, leaving 8 bases between them. Per germline, CDR1 MRHNA and CDR2 SNTAGT. The CDR3 loop is CASSGTQDTQYF. In nucleotides, the CDR3 is TGTGCCAGCAGTGGGACACAGGATACGCAGTATTTT.